A single sample gave rise to the 29 T cell receptor beta chains below, sequenced in a study of T cells in Graves' hyperthyroidism and ophthalmopathy. Amplified TCR beta CDR3 regions came from RNA transcripts. The HTBI set primed first-round TCR CDR3 RT-PCR. MiXCR, applied by TCRdb to the multiplex PCR reads, yields one record per CDR3 protein. The sample records roughly 700,000 distinct CDR3 sequences, roughly a third being singletons. The material sequenced was blood. The receptors originated from a woman aged 40 to 50 with Graves' hyperthyroidism.

A few counts support this clonotype. The chain links TRBV12-3 or TRBV12-4 to TRBJ1-1, with a possible D match to TRBD1 (6 bases). The CDR3 has 15 amino acids. V dropped 5 bases and J dropped 3 bases, with 16 bases sitting between them. CDR3 protein: CASSPSDRLDTEAFF. The DNA for the CDR3 is TGTGCCAGCAGTCCTTCGGACAGATTGGACACTGAAGCTTTCTTT.

This clonotype was observed at least ten times. This rearrangement joins TRBV29-1 to TRBJ2-7; 9 bases are a match to TRBD1. V shed 7 bases, J shed 5 bases, and the junction held 15 bases outside the gene matches. The CDR3 is made up of 15 amino acids. CDR1 and CDR2 from the germline V gene are SQVTM and ANQGSEA. The CDR3 protein is CSARDAGQGKHEQYF. Written as DNA, the CDR3 is TGCAGCGCCCGTGACGCTGGACAGGGGAAACACGAGCAGTACTTC.

This clonotype appeared a few times. The chain is built from TRBV10-3 and TRBJ2-7; D is undetermined. Germline CDR1 reads ENHRY; CDR2 reads SYGVKD. The CDR3 loop spans 13 amino acids. The germline V and J ends were trimmed by 3 bases and 6 bases, with 12 bases remaining between them. The chain's CDR3 is CAISEGGPGEQYF. The CDR3 nucleotides are TGTGCCATCAGTGAAGGTGGCCCGGGCGAGCAGTACTTC.

This clonotype occurred many times. The chain's CDR3 is CASSSHRNRGRGYTF. In DNA, the CDR3 is TGTGCCAGCAGTTCACATAGGAACAGGGGGCGAGGCTACACCTTC. V and J are TRBV7-8 and TRBJ1-2; 9 bases fit TRBD1. Germline V gives CDR1 SGHVS, CDR2 FQNEAQ. The CDR3 has 15 amino acids. V was pared by 6 bases and J by 8 bases, with 13 bases of the junction left unmatched.

There are many counts of this clonotype. The J gene is TRBJ2-5, the V gene TRBV2, with 14 bases identical to TRBD2. Germline CDR1 is SNHLY and CDR2 is FYNNEI. The CDR3 totals 15 residues. The V segment lost 4 bases and the J segment 5 bases; nucleotides outside the gene matches: 3. The CDR3 here is CASSGLAGGRETQYF. In DNA, the CDR3 is TGTGCCAGCAGTGGACTAGCGGGGGGGCGTGAGACCCAGTACTTC.

This chain connects TRBV7-9 to TRBJ2-1, with D perhaps matching TRBD2 (5 bases). V gave up 5 bases and J gave up 4 bases, with 18 bases separating them. The germline V gene has CDR1 SEHNR and CDR2 FQNEAQ (reference sequence). This CDR3 is 16 amino acids long. DNA for the CDR3: TGTGCCAGCAGCCCCAACGGGGTAAGCCGTTACAATGAGCAGTTCTTC. This codes for CASSPNGVSRYNEQFF.

The rearrangement uses TRBV20-1 and TRBJ2-3, with 7 bases lining up with TRBD2. With V trimmed by 0 bases and J by 2 bases, 8 bases remained unmatched. This CDR3 spans 16 amino acids. The V gene's germline CDR1 is DFQATT and CDR2 SNEGSKA (reference sequence). The CDR3: CSARDWASGYTDTQYF. CDR3 coding DNA: TGCAGTGCTAGAGATTGGGCTAGCGGATACACAGATACGCAGTATTTT.

This clonotype was seen a single time. The rearrangement links TRBV7-9 to TRBJ2-7, with 8 bases fitting TRBD1. The end of the DNA fits TRBJ2-1 better, so the J call may be wrong. The CDR3 totals 15 residues. The V gene's germline CDR1 is SEHNR and CDR2 FQNEAQ (reference sequence). The CDR3 DNA follows: TGTGCCAGCAGGGACAGGGACAGCTCCTACAATGAGCAGTTCTTC. Protein sequence: CASRDRDSSYNEQFF.

The gene calls are TRBV7-2 and TRBJ1-1; no clear D gene. In germline, CDR1 is SGHTA, CDR2 FQGNSA. Trimming pared 5 bases from V and 8 bases from J, leaving 15 bases between. The CDR3 has 13 amino acids. The CDR3 reads CASSPGVDREAFF. The CDR3 DNA sequence: TGTGCCAGCAGCCCCGGGGTGGATAGGGAAGCTTTCTTT.

CDR3 in amino acids: CASTFSLANTEAFF. The CDR3 region has the DNA TGTGCCAGCACCTTTTCCCTGGCGAACACTGAAGCTTTCTTT. The J gene is TRBJ1-1, the V gene TRBV7-2, with unresolved D. Germline CDR1 reads SGHTA; CDR2 reads FQGNSA. The CDR3 covers 14 residues. V lost 7 bases, J lost 1 base, and 13 bases lay in between.

The genes are TRBV6-5 and TRBJ1-2; the match to TRBD1 covers 12 bases. The CDR3 runs 15 residues. Germline CDR1 is MNHEY and CDR2 is SVGAGI. V was pared by 5 bases and J by 8 bases, with 9 bases of the junction left unmatched. The CDR3 region has the DNA TGTGCCAGCAGTACCCCGGGACAGGGGGCTAGGGGCTACACCTTC. Protein sequence: CASSTPGQGARGYTF.

The CDR3 sequence: CASSLAGGTDTEAFF. The CDR3 nucleotides are TGCGCCAGCAGCTTGGCCGGGGGTACGGACACTGAAGCTTTCTTT. V usage is TRBV5-1 and J usage is TRBJ1-1, with a possible D match to TRBD1 (5 bases). V gave up 0 bases and J gave up 3 bases, with 12 bases separating them. Germline V CDR1 and CDR2: SGHRS, YFSETQ. CDR3 length: 15 residues.

This clonotype was detected many times. The CDR3 spells CASSEQGQETQYF. In nucleotides, the CDR3 is TGCGCCAGCAGTGAGCAAGGGCAAGAGACCCAGTACTTC. The chain employs TRBV10-1 and TRBJ2-5; D unresolved. V shed 2 bases and J shed 2 bases, with 6 bases lying between them. CDR3 size: 13 residues. CDR1 and CDR2 (germline): WNHNN, SYGVQD (reference sequence).

This clonotype showed up just a few times. The rearrangement joins TRBV4-1 to TRBJ2-7, with 7 nucleotides matching TRBD2. The V gene end was trimmed by 4 bases and the J gene end by 2 bases; junction bases not matched to a gene: 11. Per the germline V gene, CDR1 is MGHRA and CDR2 is YSYEKL. The CDR3 runs 16 residues. As DNA, the CDR3 is TGCGCCAGCAGCCTCGATCCGGGTGGGGGGGCCTACGAGCAGTACTTC. Translated: CASSLDPGGGAYEQYF.

This clonotype was counted between two and nine times. The chain recombines TRBV12-3 or TRBV12-4 with TRBJ1-1; D not certain. The CDR3 is made up of 13 amino acids. Trimming removed 6 bases at V and 10 bases at J, with 18 bases between. The CDR3 loop reads CASSPPAQFGAFF. The CDR3 DNA follows: TGTGCCAGCAGCCCCCCGGCCCAGTTCGGAGCTTTCTTT.

This clonotype was counted at least ten times. The chain joins TRBV19 to TRBJ1-5; D is possibly TRBD1 (5 bases). V lost 7 bases and J 1 base, leaving 8 bases between the germline ends. CDR1 and CDR2 from the germline V gene are LNHDA and SQIVND (reference sequence). The CDR3 runs 13 residues. CDR3 in DNA: TGTGCCAGTACCCGGGGGAGCAATCAGCCCCAGCATTTT. It is translated as CASTRGSNQPQHF.

Of note for this clonotype: The missing conserved phenylalanine or tryptophan at the end of this CDR3 makes a read error likely. Because the CDR3's place on the DNA is in doubt, the DNA is left out and the CDR3 is given as listed by TCRdb. J is TRBJ2-6 and V is TRBV7-2. Germline V gene data show CDR1 as SGHTA and CDR2 as FQGNSA. The CDR3 totals 9 residues, both ends included. CDR3 amino acids: CASSLGGTS.

The V gene is TRBV15, the J gene TRBJ2-1, with 15 bases that match TRBD2. CDR1 LNHNV and CDR2 YYDKDF come from the germline V gene (reference sequence). V shed 2 bases and J 15 bases; nucleotides not matched to a gene: 5. The CDR3 consists of 14 residues. CDR3 nucleotide sequence: TGTGCCACCAGCAGACCGGGACTAGCGGGAGGACGGTTCTTC. Protein sequence: CATSRPGLAGGRFF.

The chain has TRBV6-6 and TRBJ1-6; the match to TRBD1 covers 10 bases. From germline, CDR1 is MNHNY and CDR2 SVGAGI (reference sequence). CDR3 length equals 17 residues. Losses at the gene ends were 5 bases for V and 3 bases for J; bases not matched to a gene: 7. The CDR3 loop is CASSKTGGIRYNSPLHF. For the CDR3, the DNA is TGTGCCAGCAGTAAGACAGGGGGCATACGCTATAATTCACCCCTCCACTTT.

This clonotype was picked up a small number of times. J is TRBJ1-1 and V is TRBV6-5; D not certain. The CDR3 covers 10 residues. V shed 8 bases and J shed 8 bases, with 9 bases lying between them. CDR1 and CDR2 from the germline V gene are MNHEY and SVGAGI. The CDR3 loop reads CASPTPEAFF. For the CDR3, the DNA is TGTGCCAGCCCGACACCCGAAGCTTTCTTT.

This clonotype was seen ten or more times. Relative to the germline gene, one junction end is altered; a read error may explain this. This sequence joins TRBV29-1 and TRBJ1-2; 7 bases match TRBD1. CDR1 is SQVTM and CDR2 is ANQGSEA in the germline V gene. The CDR3 extends over 14 amino acids. The CDR3 region has the DNA TGCAGAGTTGGGGGCCAGGGGGGTGACTATGGCTACACCTTC. This sequence encodes CRVGGQGGDYGYTF. Full variable domain (missing parts from reference TRBV29-1 and TRBJ1-2): SAVISQKPSRDICQRGTSLTIQCQVDSQVTMMFWYRQQPGQSLTLIATANQGSEATYESGFVIDKFPISRPNLTFSTLTVSNMSPEDSSIYLCRVGGQGGDYGYTFGSGTRLTVV.

The gene calls are TRBV10-3 and TRBJ1-4, with 10 bases identical to TRBD1. CDR3 length: 17 residues. Trimming cost V 0 bases and J 5 bases; bases outside gene matches: 6. Germline loops: CDR1 ENHRY, CDR2 SYGVKD. The CDR3, as DNA: TGTGCCATCAGTGAGTCAGGGACAGGGGATCCAAATGAAAAACTGTTTTTT. This sequence encodes CAISESGTGDPNEKLFF.

The chain couples TRBV6-2 or TRBV6-3 to TRBJ1-1; D gene uncertain. CDR3 length: 15 residues. V lost 5 bases to trimming and J lost 2 bases, with 15 bases between them. CDR1 and CDR2 (germline): MNHEY, SVGEGT. The CDR3 here is CASSPWPGPNTEAFF. In DNA form, the CDR3 reads TGTGCCAGCAGTCCCTGGCCAGGCCCCAACACTGAAGCTTTCTTT.

The chain links TRBV6-1 to TRBJ1-3; D may be TRBD1 (5 bases). The CDR3 consists of 15 residues. Looked up from germline, CDR1 is MNHNS and CDR2 is SASEGT. The ends were cut back, 8 bases at V and 1 base at J, with 15 bases in the middle. The CDR3 nucleotides read TGTGCCAGCCGGATATGGGACCCTTCTGGAAACACCATATATTTT. It is translated as CASRIWDPSGNTIYF.

The chain employs TRBV20-1 and TRBJ1-4; 7 nucleotides line up with TRBD1. J gave up 6 bases and V 4 bases, and 8 bases lay outside the gene matches. Germline assignment: CDR1 DFQATT and CDR2 SNEGSKA (reference sequence). This CDR3 spans 14 amino acids. This chain's CDR3 is CSAKDRDRDEKLFF. DNA for the CDR3: TGCAGTGCTAAAGATCGGGACAGAGATGAAAAACTGTTTTTT.

This clonotype was seen a handful of times. The chain joins TRBV7-9 to TRBJ2-2, with 8 nucleotides matching TRBD2. CDR3 size: 15 residues. Germline V gives CDR1 SEHNR, CDR2 FQNEAQ (reference sequence). The V gene end was trimmed by 3 bases and the J gene end by 5 bases; junction bases not matched to a gene: 5. In nucleotides, the CDR3 is TGTGCCAGCAGCTTCGCGGGGGGTCGGACCGGGGAGCTGTTTTTT. This encodes CASSFAGGRTGELFF. Full variable domain (missing parts from reference TRBV7-9 and TRBJ2-2): DTGVSQNPRHKITKRGQNVTFRCDPISEHNRLYWYRQTLGQGPEFLTYFQNEAQLEKSRLLSDRFSAERPKGSFSTLEIQRTEQGDSAMYLCASSFAGGRTGELFFGEGSRLTVL.

With regard to this clonotype: This may be a read error: a much more frequent sequence differs by one nucleotide. The rearrangement joins TRBV19 to TRBJ1-5; D gene ambiguous. The CDR3 is 13 residues long. V was shortened by 7 bases and J by 0 bases, with 7 bases between the two germline ends. The germline gives CDR1 LNHDA, CDR2 SQIVND (reference sequence). The CDR3 region has the DNA TGTGCCAGTAACGGGTATAGCAATCAGCCCCAGCATTTT. Amino acids: CASNGYSNQPQHF.

This clonotype occurred many times. The chain links TRBV7-2 to TRBJ1-2, with TRBD1 matching 8 bases. This CDR3 has 13 amino acids. Losses at the gene ends were 5 bases for V and 6 bases for J; bases not matched to a gene: 5. Germline CDR1 SGHTA, CDR2 FQGNSA. The DNA of the CDR3 is TGTGCCAGCAGCGTTGAGACAGGGGATGGCTACACCTTC. It yields the protein CASSVETGDGYTF.

The chain joins TRBV24-1 to TRBJ2-1; D remains ambiguous. The CDR3 totals 12 residues. Per the germline V gene, CDR1 is KGHDR and CDR2 is SFDVKD. The germline V and J ends were trimmed by 4 bases and 7 bases, with 7 bases remaining between them. CDR3 sequence reads: CATSEDGNEQFF. The CDR3, as DNA: TGTGCCACCAGTGAGGACGGAAATGAGCAGTTCTTC.